These 24 T cell receptor beta chains were sequenced from one sample in a study of T cells in localized non-small cell lung cancer. Measured with immunoSEQ multiplex PCR; TCRdb has only the in-frame clones, and not every one. The top ten clones hold 15% of a sample with 90,000 or so clones, roughly 86% of them seen once. This specimen consisted of peripheral blood, obtained before any cancer treatment. Receptors originate from a man between 40 and 70 years old with stage I squamous cell lung carcinoma.

The chain employs TRBV5-1 and TRBJ2-5; 8 bases align to TRBD1. The germline V gene has CDR1 SGHRS and CDR2 YFSETQ. The CDR3 is made up of 15 amino acids. The V segment lost 2 bases and the J segment 2 bases; nucleotides outside the gene matches: 5. The CDR3 loop is CASSLTGGTQETQYF. The CDR3 region has the DNA TGCGCCAGCAGCTTAACAGGGGGTACTCAAGAGACCCAGTACTTC.

The chain joins TRBV10-3 to TRBJ1-1; perhaps TRBD1 as D (5 bases). Between the trimmed V and J ends, which lost 4 bases and 5 bases, there was a span of 14 bases. The CDR3 is 14 amino acids. The germline CDR1 and CDR2 sequences are ENHRY and SYGVKD. The CDR3 region has the DNA TGTGCCATCAGTGGGATCCTAGAGGGGACTGAAGCTTTCTTT. Its translation is CAISGILEGTEAFF.

The gene calls are TRBV7-2 and TRBJ1-5; 8 bases match TRBD1. Germline V lookup: CDR1 SGHTA, CDR2 FQGNSA. The V segment lost 4 bases and the J segment 3 bases; nucleotides outside the gene matches: 5. The CDR3 contains 15 residues. CDR3: CASSYAGGYNQPQHF. CDR3 DNA sequence: TGTGCCAGCAGCTACGCAGGGGGCTACAATCAGCCCCAGCATTTT. Looking up the rest from reference TRBV7-2 and TRBJ1-5 gives the full variable domain: GAGVSQSPSNKVTEKGKDVELRCDPISGHTALYWYRQSLGQGLEFLIYFQGNSAPDKSGLPSDRFSAERTGGSVSTLTIQRTQQEDSAVYLCASSYAGGYNQPQHFGDGTRLSIL.

This rearrangement joins TRBV18 to TRBJ1-2; possibly TRBD1 for D (6 bases). Germline lookup yields CDR1 KGHSH and CDR2 LQKENI. V was shortened by 4 bases and J by 8 bases, with 14 bases between the two germline ends. The CDR3 consists of 13 residues. CDR3 in DNA: TGTGCCAGCTCACGCGAACAGGGAGGAGGCTACACCTTC. This gives the protein CASSREQGGGYTF.

This rearrangement joins TRBV5-1 to TRBJ2-2; D is undetermined. Germline V gene data show CDR1 as SGHRS and CDR2 as YFSETQ. This CDR3 comprises 12 residues. V was trimmed by 1 base and J by 8 bases, leaving 6 bases between them. CDR3 sequence: CASSLNQGELFF. CDR3 DNA sequence: TGCGCCAGCAGCTTGAACCAAGGGGAGCTGTTTTTT.

The chain combines TRBV18 with TRBJ2-4; D gene ambiguous. Germline CDR1 reads KGHSH; CDR2 reads LQKENI. There are 17 residues in the CDR3. The germline V and J ends were trimmed by 8 bases and 0 bases, with 20 bases remaining between them. The CDR3 coding sequence is TGTGCCAGCCAGACACAGAGTGACCAATTAGCCAAAAACATTCAGTACTTC. The encoded protein is CASQTQSDQLAKNIQYF.

The chain has TRBV9 and TRBJ1-2; D remains ambiguous. With 0 bases removed from V and 5 bases from J, the gap between germline ends came to 17 bases. CDR1 SGDLS and CDR2 YYNGEE come from the germline V gene. The CDR3 covers 16 residues. Written as DNA, the CDR3 is TGTGCCAGCAGCGTAGACCCGCTTGGGCCGTTGTATGGCTACACCTTC. This encodes CASSVDPLGPLYGYTF. Based on the CDR3 plus reference TRBV9 and TRBJ1-2, the full variable domain is DSGVTQTPKHLITATGQRVTLRCSPRSGDLSVYWYQQSLDQGLQFLIQYYNGEERAKGNILERFSAQQFPDLHSELNLSSLELGDSALYFCASSVDPLGPLYGYTFGSGTRLTVV.

V and J are TRBV18 and TRBJ1-4; D not resolved. The CDR3 runs 15 residues. The germline V gene has CDR1 KGHSH and CDR2 LQKENI. V lost 3 bases, J lost 5 bases, and 13 bases lay in between. CDR3 DNA sequence: TGTGCCAGCTCACCGCACCCCGGGGAGAATGAAAAACTGTTTTTT. Translating it yields CASSPHPGENEKLFF.

The genes are TRBV7-9 and TRBJ1-2; D is perhaps TRBD1 (5 bases). V gave up 2 bases and J gave up 8 bases, with 15 bases separating them. This CDR3 contains 14 residues. Germline CDR1 is SEHNR and CDR2 is FQNEAQ (reference sequence). CDR3 in amino acids: CASSLSGGDRGYTF. CDR3 DNA sequence: TGTGCCAGCAGCTTATCGGGAGGGGATCGAGGCTACACCTTC.

The chain combines TRBV7-3 with TRBJ1-6; D not certain. V lost 5 bases to trimming and J lost 7 bases, with 15 bases between them. From germline, CDR1 is SGHTA and CDR2 FQGTGA. CDR3 length: 15 amino acids. The CDR3 region has the DNA TGTGCCAGCAGCCGAAATGGGAGACGGAATTCACCCCTCCACTTT. Its translation: CASSRNGRRNSPLHF.

This chain links TRBV7-9 with TRBJ1-6, with D hard to call. V was shortened by 1 base and J by 3 bases, with 10 bases between the two germline ends. This CDR3 has 16 amino acids. In germline, CDR1 is SEHNR, CDR2 FQNEAQ (reference sequence). In nucleotides, the CDR3 is TGTGCCAGCAGCTTAGGGCCGGATGGCTATAATTCACCCCTCCACTTT. This translates into CASSLGPDGYNSPLHF.

The chain uses TRBV5-1 and TRBJ2-1, with D tentatively TRBD1 or TRBD2 (5 bases each). Trimming shortened V by 4 bases and J by 6 bases, and 14 bases separated the two germline ends. The germline V gene has CDR1 SGHRS and CDR2 YFSETQ. CDR3 length equals 14 residues. Here the CDR3 DNA reads TGCGCCAGCAGCCTTGGGACCCCGAGCAATGAGCAGTTCTTC. As protein: CASSLGTPSNEQFF. Combining the CDR3 with reference TRBV5-1 and TRBJ2-1 gives the whole variable domain KAGVTQTPRYLIKTRGQQVTLSCSPISGHRSVSWYQQTPGQGLQFLFEYFSETQRNKGNFPGRFSGRQFSNSRSEMNVSTLELGDSALYLCASSLGTPSNEQFFGPGTRLTVL.

The chain is built from TRBV7-2 and TRBJ2-3; 8 bases align to TRBD2. This CDR3 has 17 residues. V dropped 5 bases and J dropped 6; count of bases not matched to a gene: 16. Germline V gene data show CDR1 as SGHTA and CDR2 as FQGNSA. CDR3 in DNA: TGTGCCAGCAGCCCAATTCAGGGAGCGGGGACTAGGGATACGCAGTATTTT. This gives the protein CASSPIQGAGTRDTQYF.

In nucleotides, the CDR3 is TGTGCCAGCAGTTTAAACGGGATGAGCTCTGGAAACACCATATATTTT. Protein sequence: CASSLNGMSSGNTIYF. The rearrangement links TRBV6-5 to TRBJ1-3; D is unclear. Germline CDR1 is MNHEY and CDR2 is SVGAGI. This CDR3 comprises 16 residues. The germline V and J ends were trimmed by 4 bases and 0 bases, with 13 bases remaining between them.

In its sample, this clone was seen a few times. In DNA form, the CDR3 reads TGTGCCAGCAGCGCGACAGGCTATGGCTACACCTTC. This sequence encodes CASSATGYGYTF. The chain combines TRBV7-2 with TRBJ1-2; D is perhaps TRBD1 (6 bases). The CDR3 sequence is 12 residues long. Per germline, CDR1 SGHTA and CDR2 FQGNSA. V dropped 5 bases and J dropped 4 bases, with 8 bases sitting between them.

This clone has just one count. This chain joins TRBV4-1 and TRBJ1-2, with D possibly being TRBD1 (5 bases). V was shortened by 0 bases and J by 3 bases, with 23 bases between the two germline ends. The CDR3 sequence is 19 residues long. Germline V gives CDR1 MGHRA, CDR2 YSYEKL. CDR3 sequence: CASSQDRGASKGLDYGYTF. The CDR3 region has the DNA TGCGCCAGCAGCCAAGACAGAGGGGCCTCGAAGGGGCTCGACTATGGCTACACCTTC.

The chain is built from TRBV5-4 and TRBJ1-6; 9 bases fit TRBD1. This CDR3 region has 16 residues. Germline CDR1 SGHNT, CDR2 YYREEE (reference sequence). V shed 4 bases and J 9 bases; nucleotides not matched to a gene: 11. The CDR3 reads CASSRMGQGGGSPLHF. DNA of the CDR3: TGTGCCAGCAGCCGCATGGGACAGGGCGGGGGTTCACCCCTCCACTTT.

This chain joins TRBV4-2 and TRBJ2-5, with 7 bases that match TRBD2. CDR1 is LGHNA and CDR2 is YNFKEQ in the germline V gene. The CDR3 extends over 13 amino acids. V lost 1 base, J lost 5 bases, and 1 base stayed unmatched. DNA for the CDR3: TGTGCCAGCAGCCAAGTGGGGGGGGAGACCCAGTACTTC. Amino acid sequence: CASSQVGGETQYF.

This chain links TRBV6-5 with TRBJ1-2, with no clear D. Trimming cost V 2 bases and J 4 bases, with 5 bases left between them. The CDR3 totals 12 residues. CDR1 and CDR2 (germline): MNHEY, SVGAGI. Written as DNA, the CDR3 is TGTGCCAGCAGTTACGGTACCTATGGCTACACCTTC. This translates into CASSYGTYGYTF.

CDR3 nucleotides: TGTGCCAGCATAAGGACAGGGGGAACCTATGACTCTGGAAACACCATATATTTT. Its translation is CASIRTGGTYDSGNTIYF. V and J are TRBV28 and TRBJ1-3, with TRBD1 matching over 10 bases. CDR1 and CDR2 from the germline V gene are MDHEN and SYDVKM. The CDR3 sequence is 18 residues long. V was pared by 7 bases and J by 0 bases, with 12 bases of the junction left unmatched.

V gene TRBV28 combines with J gene TRBJ1-1; D unresolved. V was trimmed by 2 bases and J by 1 base, leaving 8 bases between them. The germline V gene encodes CDR1 MDHEN and CDR2 SYDVKM. This CDR3 region has 14 residues. For the CDR3, the DNA is TGTGCCAGCAGTTTACACGGAAAGAACACTGAAGCTTTCTTT. Protein sequence: CASSLHGKNTEAFF.

The chain combines TRBV19 with TRBJ2-6; D perhaps matches TRBD1 (6 bases). The V end lost 9 bases, the J end lost 0 bases, and 18 bases lay between the germline ends. The CDR3 consists of 17 residues. Germline assignment: CDR1 LNHDA and CDR2 SQIVND (reference sequence). DNA for the CDR3: TGTGCCAGCCAGCAACAGGGTGTCCGCTCTGGGGCCAACGTCCTGACTTTC. It yields the protein CASQQQGVRSGANVLTF.

V usage is TRBV7-2 and J usage is TRBJ2-7; D may correspond to TRBD1 or TRBD2 (5 bases each). Germline CDR1 SGHTA, CDR2 FQGNSA. The CDR3 contains 15 residues. Trimming took 4 bases from V and 1 from J, leaving 14 bases between them. CDR3: CASSSSEGLSYEQYF. The CDR3 nucleotides read TGTGCCAGCAGCTCCTCTGAGGGGTTGTCCTACGAGCAGTACTTC. Full variable domain (missing parts from reference TRBV7-2 and TRBJ2-7): GAGVSQSPSNKVTEKGKDVELRCDPISGHTALYWYRQSLGQGLEFLIYFQGNSAPDKSGLPSDRFSAERTGGSVSTLTIQRTQQEDSAVYLCASSSSEGLSYEQYFGPGTRLTVT.

J is TRBJ1-4 and V is TRBV15; D is unclear. Germline V gene lookup returns CDR1 LNHNV and CDR2 YYDKDF (reference sequence). The CDR3 loop spans 17 amino acids. V was pared by 0 bases and J by 0 bases, with 11 bases between. CDR3 amino acids: CATSRERPFATNEKLFF. The CDR3 DNA reads as TGTGCCACCAGCAGAGAACGGCCCTTTGCAACTAATGAAAAACTGTTTTTT.